Detailed here is one TCR beta chain. Its specificity is not known. This entry is derived from a study of identical twins. cDNA molecules carried unique molecular identifiers, and template switching added a universal primer site. TCRdb re-analysed the 5' RACE reads in MiXCR, keeping a single row per CDR3 protein. The sample records 1.5 million to 2 million distinct CDR3 sequences, less than 35% being singletons. Trimming removed 5 bases from V and 6 bases from J, with 16 bases in between. This CDR3 is built from 15 residues. Overall study findings and caveats: Shared out-of-frame alpha sequences (those common to twins) showed excess low generation probability. Invariant MAIT and iNKT cells are populations that could partly confound zero-insertion analyses. Memory repertoires lacked the insertion deficit that abundant cord blood beta clonotypes showed.

The origin of this receptor is a newborn girl in good health. Material for sequencing was cord blood. V is TRBV12-3 or TRBV12-4 and J is TRBJ2-2; the D gene could be TRBD1 or TRBD2 (5 bases each). The CDR3: CASSPGTTRAGELFF. The DNA for the CDR3 is TGTGCCAGCAGTCCGGGGACCACCCGCGCCGGGGAGCTGTTTTTT.